Listed below are T cell receptor beta chains from one sample, sequenced in a study of regulatory T cells in long-lasting Graves disease. TCRdb re-called the multiplex PCR reads with MiXCR, one entry per CDR3 protein. The data hold a few hundred thousand distinct CDR3 sequences, with 21% observed a single time. This specimen was peripheral blood mononuclear cells (PBMCs), taken when the disease was refractory, from a patient treated with antithyroid drugs. These receptors came from a female donor with Graves disease. The CDR3 runs from the conserved cysteine through the conserved F or W. Fields, in order: CDR3 length, J gene, V gene, clone size, D gene, CDR3 protein, CDR3 DNA. A D gene is named only where the DNA matches it firmly. Clone size is given for some rows only: seen once, a few or many times, or a class if the clone is expanded.

14 | TRBJ2-7 | TRBV29-1 | many | . | CSVPGGTDSYEQYF | TGCAGCGTCCCGGGGGGGACAGACTCCTACGAGCAGTACTTC
13 | TRBJ2-7 | TRBV7-9 | . | . | CASSSGGVDEQYF | TGTGCCAGCAGCAGCGGAGGGGTGGACGAGCAGTACTTC
17 | TRBJ2-7 | TRBV28 | many | . | CASRPPRGVEFGYEQYF | TGTGCCAGCAGACCCCCTAGGGGTGTGGAGTTTGGGTACGAGCAGTACTTC
12 | TRBJ2-7 | TRBV10-2 | . | . | CASSERFYEQYF | TGCGCCAGCAGTGAGAGGTTTTACGAGCAGTACTTC
15 | TRBJ2-1 | TRBV9 | . | TRBD1 | CASSGGQGIYNEQFF | TGTGCCAGCAGCGGAGGACAGGGGATCTACAATGAGCAGTTCTTC
11 | TRBJ1-2 | TRBV20-1 | few | . | CSARAVSGYTF | TGCAGTGCTAGGGCGGTGAGCGGCTACACCTTC
15 | TRBJ2-5 | TRBV2 | many | . | CASTLEQGRQETQYF | TGTGCCAGCACCTTGGAACAGGGAAGGCAAGAGACCCAGTACTTC
12 | TRBJ2-7 | TRBV10-3 | many | . | CAIGGTVYEQYF | TGTGCCATCGGCGGGACAGTCTACGAGCAGTACTTC
14 | TRBJ2-1 | TRBV12-3/TRBV12-4 | . | . | CASISGPPGAEQFF | TGTGCCAGCATCTCGGGGCCCCCCGGCGCGGAGCAGTTCTTC
11 | TRBJ1-2 | TRBV29-1 | few | . | CSVAGDRGYTF | TGCAGCGTTGCCGGGGATCGTGGCTACACCTTC
15 | TRBJ2-5 | TRBV2 | many | TRBD1 | CASMHRDRGQETQYF | TGTGCCAGCATGCACCGGGACAGGGGGCAAGAGACCCAGTACTTC
11 | TRBJ1-2 | TRBV19 | once | . | CASSIGDGYTF | TGTGCCAGTAGTATCGGGGACGGCTACACCTTC
17 | TRBJ1-1 | TRBV3-1 | once | TRBD1 | CASSLLRGTAMNTEAFF | TGTGCCAGCAGCCTCTTACGCGGGACAGCGATGAACACTGAAGCTTTCTTT
15 | TRBJ2-6 | TRBV19 | many | . | CASRTGPSGANVLTF | TGTGCCAGTAGGACAGGACCATCTGGGGCCAACGTCCTGACTTTC
16 | TRBJ1-5 | TRBV28 | many | . | CASTLGPKAGNQPQHF | TGTGCCAGCACTTTGGGCCCTAAGGCAGGCAATCAGCCCCAGCATTTT
13 | TRBJ2-7 | TRBV12-3/TRBV12-4 | many | TRBD1 | CASNTGQSYEQYF | TGTGCCAGCAATACGGGACAGAGCTACGAGCAGTACTTC
13 | TRBJ2-7 | TRBV27 | many | TRBD2 | CASRATSVYEQYF | TGTGCCAGCAGAGCGACTAGCGTCTACGAGCAGTACTTC
15 | TRBJ1-1 | TRBV29-1 | few | . | CSVDARGIGRTEAFF | TGCAGCGTTGATGCCAGGGGCATCGGGCGCACTGAAGCTTTCTTT
16 | TRBJ2-2 | TRBV7-3 | . | TRBD2 | CASSLTLAGSTGELFF | TGTGCCAGCAGCTTAACGCTAGCGGGAAGTACCGGGGAGCTGTTTTTT
15 | TRBJ1-2 | TRBV29-1 | . | . | CSVLIRAEQLRGYTF | TGCAGCGTTTTAATCCGGGCCGAGCAATTGAGAGGCTACACCTTC
15 | TRBJ1-4 | TRBV28 | many | . | CASSIYRAGIEKLFF | TGTGCCAGCAGCATTTACAGGGCGGGCATTGAAAAACTGTTTTTT
17 | TRBJ2-5 | TRBV20-1 | many | . | CSAIDLGSQPREGTQYF | TGCAGTGCTATAGATTTAGGTTCGCAGCCTCGTGAAGGGACCCAGTACTTC
13 | TRBJ2-7 | TRBV28 | few | . | CASSFPGNGEQYF | TGTGCCAGCAGTTTTCCGGGGAATGGCGAGCAGTACTTC
15 | TRBJ2-2 | TRBV5-4 | few | . | CASSLAAPNTGELFF | TGTGCCAGCAGCTTGGCGGCGCCAAACACCGGGGAGCTGTTTTTT
19 | TRBJ2-2 | TRBV20-1 | few | . | CSARDNFKGGLRNTGELFF | TGCAGTGCTAGAGATAATTTCAAAGGGGGACTTAGAAACACCGGGGAGCTGTTTTTT
15 | TRBJ2-7 | TRBV20-1 | few | . | CSARDGTGSSYEQYF | TGCAGTGCTAGAGATGGAACCGGGAGCTCTTACGAGCAGTACTTC
13 | TRBJ2-3 | TRBV29-1 | . | . | CSVVEGPTDTQYF | TGCAGCGTTGTGGAGGGTCCCACAGATACGCAGTATTTT
15 | TRBJ1-5 | TRBV7-8 | many | TRBD1 | CASSLATGRNQPQHF | TGTGCCAGCAGCTTAGCGACAGGGCGAAATCAGCCCCAGCATTTT
12 | TRBJ2-7 | TRBV7-9 | many | TRBD1 | CASMGQAYEQYF | TGTGCCAGCATGGGACAGGCCTACGAGCAGTACTTC
17 | TRBJ2-4 | TRBV27 | . | TRBD1 | CASSVRTGGAAKNIQYF | TGTGCCAGCAGTGTAAGAACAGGGGGCGCAGCCAAAAACATTCAGTACTTC
15 | TRBJ2-5 | TRBV4-1 | . | TRBD2 | CASSQPGTSVETQYF | TGCGCCAGCAGCCAACCCGGGACTAGCGTAGAGACCCAGTACTTC
14 | TRBJ1-2 | TRBV20-1 | few | . | CSASPTDRAVGYTF | TGCAGTGCTAGCCCGACTGACAGAGCGGTAGGCTACACCTTC
14 | TRBJ2-7 | TRBV9 | few | TRBD2 | CASRREGQYHEQYF | TGTGCCAGCAGGCGGGAGGGGCAATACCACGAGCAGTACTTC
15 | TRBJ1-2 | TRBV28 | once | . | CASSPPDRAAYGYTF | TGTGCCAGCAGCCCGCCAGATAGGGCGGCGTATGGCTACACCTTC
15 | TRBJ1-5 | TRBV27 | many | TRBD1 | CASSLAGQINQPQHF | TGTGCCAGCAGTTTGGCGGGACAGATAAATCAGCCCCAGCATTTT
15 | TRBJ2-3 | TRBV7-8 | . | TRBD2 | CASSRLAGGADTQYF | TGTGCCAGCAGCAGACTAGCGGGAGGTGCAGATACGCAGTATTTT
11 | TRBJ2-7 | TRBV7-9 | few | TRBD1 | CASSRGPEQYF | TGTGCCAGCAGCAGGGGGCCCGAGCAGTACTTC
11 | TRBJ2-7 | TRBV2 | many | TRBD1 | CASGQGYEQYF | TGTGCCAGTGGACAGGGCTACGAGCAGTACTTC
11 | TRBJ1-2 | TRBV2 | many | TRBD1 | CASSYDRGGTF | TGTGCCAGCAGTTACGACAGGGGGGGGACCTTC
15 | TRBJ1-4 | TRBV15 | many | . | CATSSRTVDDEKLFF | TGTGCCACCAGCAGTAGGACAGTAGATGATGAAAAACTGTTTTTT
15 | TRBJ2-2 | TRBV28 | many | TRBD1 | CASSSRQGVTGELFF | TGTGCCAGCAGTTCTCGACAGGGAGTCACCGGGGAGCTGTTTTTT
14 | TRBJ1-5 | TRBV27 | many | . | CASSWGKGDQPQHF | TGTGCCAGCAGTTGGGGAAAGGGCGATCAGCCCCAGCATTTT
14 | TRBJ1-2 | TRBV12-3/TRBV12-4 | . | . | CASSTDLGGYGYTF | TGTGCCAGCAGTACCGACCTTGGTGGCTATGGCTACACCTTC
17 | TRBJ2-1 | TRBV29-1 | . | TRBD2 | CSVEGNSRLAGDNEQFF | TGCAGCGTTGAAGGAAATTCGCGGCTAGCGGGGGACAATGAGCAGTTCTTC